This TCR beta chain appears in the sequencing data of a study of T-cell reconstitution after alpha-beta-depleted transplantation in children. With 3 bases removed from V and 1 base from J, the gap between germline ends came to 15 bases. Germline CDR1 DFQATT, CDR2 SNEGSKA (reference sequence). CDR3 length: 15 residues. This clonotype appeared many times. Unique molecular identifiers were built into the TCRbeta library. One entry per CDR3 protein results from TCRdb running MiXCR on the PCR reads. The sample lists some 240,000 distinct CDR3 sequences, around 9.7% occurring once. The sequence was collected from a human donor who donated a stem cell graft to a child with SCID. Source: PBMCs from the stem cell graft donor, taken from the stem cell graft. This chain links TRBV20-1 with TRBJ1-2; D is ambiguous. The CDR3 here is CSASSPLQSNYGYTF. In DNA, the CDR3 is TGCAGTGCTAGTTCACCGCTACAGAGTAACTATGGCTACACCTTC.